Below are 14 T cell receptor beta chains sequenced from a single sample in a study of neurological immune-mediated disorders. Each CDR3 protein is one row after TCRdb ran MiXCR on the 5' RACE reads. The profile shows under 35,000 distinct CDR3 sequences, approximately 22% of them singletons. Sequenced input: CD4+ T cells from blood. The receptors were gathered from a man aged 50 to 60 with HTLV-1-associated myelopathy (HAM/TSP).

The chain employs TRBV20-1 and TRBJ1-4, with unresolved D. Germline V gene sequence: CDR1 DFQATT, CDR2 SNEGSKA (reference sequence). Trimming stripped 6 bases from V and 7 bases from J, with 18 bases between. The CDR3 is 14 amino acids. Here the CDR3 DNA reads TGCAGTGCCCCTATAAGGGAAAGTGGTGAAAAACTGTTTTTT. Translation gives CSAPIRESGEKLFF.

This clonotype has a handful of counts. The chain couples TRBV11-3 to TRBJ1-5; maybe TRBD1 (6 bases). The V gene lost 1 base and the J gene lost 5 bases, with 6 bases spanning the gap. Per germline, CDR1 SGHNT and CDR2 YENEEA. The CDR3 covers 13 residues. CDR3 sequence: CASSLGTDQPQHF. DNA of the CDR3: TGTGCCAGCAGCTTAGGGACAGATCAGCCCCAGCATTTT.

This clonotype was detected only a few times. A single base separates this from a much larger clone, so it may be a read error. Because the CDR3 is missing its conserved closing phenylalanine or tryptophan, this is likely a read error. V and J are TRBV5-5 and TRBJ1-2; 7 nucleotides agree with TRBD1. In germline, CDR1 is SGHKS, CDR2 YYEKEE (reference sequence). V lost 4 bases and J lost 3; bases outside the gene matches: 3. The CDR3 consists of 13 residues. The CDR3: CASSAGTDYGYTI. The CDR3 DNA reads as TGTGCCAGCAGCGCAGGGACAGACTATGGCTACACCATC.

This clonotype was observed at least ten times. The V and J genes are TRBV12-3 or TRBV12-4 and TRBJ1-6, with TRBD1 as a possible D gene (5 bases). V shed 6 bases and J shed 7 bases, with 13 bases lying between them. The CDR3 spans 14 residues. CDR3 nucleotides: TGTGCCAGCAGCGCAGGGACTGTGAATTCACCCCTCCACTTT. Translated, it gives CASSAGTVNSPLHF.

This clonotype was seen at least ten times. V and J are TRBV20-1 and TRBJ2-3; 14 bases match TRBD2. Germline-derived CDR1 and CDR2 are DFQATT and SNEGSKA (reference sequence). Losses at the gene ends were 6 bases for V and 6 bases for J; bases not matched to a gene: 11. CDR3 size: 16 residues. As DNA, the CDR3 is TGCAGTGCCCTGGGGGGACTAGCGGGAGTGAGGGATACGCAGTATTTT. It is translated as CSALGGLAGVRDTQYF.

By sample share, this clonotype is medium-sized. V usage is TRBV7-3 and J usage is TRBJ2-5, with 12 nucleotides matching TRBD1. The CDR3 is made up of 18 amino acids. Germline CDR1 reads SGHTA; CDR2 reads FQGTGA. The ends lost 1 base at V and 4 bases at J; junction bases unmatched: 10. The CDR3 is CASSLKGTGGASRETQYF. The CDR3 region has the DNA TGTGCCAGCAGCTTAAAAGGGACAGGGGGCGCGAGTCGAGAGACCCAGTACTTC.

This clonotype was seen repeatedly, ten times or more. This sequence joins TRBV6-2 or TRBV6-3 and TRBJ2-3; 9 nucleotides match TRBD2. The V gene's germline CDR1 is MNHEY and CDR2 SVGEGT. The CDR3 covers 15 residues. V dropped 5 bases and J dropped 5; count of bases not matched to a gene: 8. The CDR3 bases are TGTGCCAGCAGTAAAGCGGGGGGCCAGGGAGATACGCAGTATTTT. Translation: CASSKAGGQGDTQYF.

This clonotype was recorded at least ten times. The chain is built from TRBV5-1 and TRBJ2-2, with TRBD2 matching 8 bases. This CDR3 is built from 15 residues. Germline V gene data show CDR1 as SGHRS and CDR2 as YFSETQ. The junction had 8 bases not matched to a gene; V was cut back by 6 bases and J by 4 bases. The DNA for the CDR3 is TGCGCCAGCACACCAGCGGGAGAGGGCACCGGGGAGCTGTTTTTT. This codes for CASTPAGEGTGELFF.

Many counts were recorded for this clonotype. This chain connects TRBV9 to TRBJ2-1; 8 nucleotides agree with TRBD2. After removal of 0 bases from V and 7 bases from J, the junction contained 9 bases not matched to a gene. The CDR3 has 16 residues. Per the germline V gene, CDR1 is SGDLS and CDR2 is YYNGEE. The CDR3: CASSVGISGSLNEQFF. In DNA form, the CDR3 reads TGTGCCAGCAGCGTAGGAATCAGCGGGAGTCTGAATGAGCAGTTCTTC. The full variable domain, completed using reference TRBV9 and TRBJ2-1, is DSGVTQTPKHLITATGQRVTLRCSPRSGDLSVYWYQQSLDQGLQFLIQYYNGEERAKGNILERFSAQQFPDLHSELNLSSLELGDSALYFCASSVGISGSLNEQFFGPGTRLTVL.

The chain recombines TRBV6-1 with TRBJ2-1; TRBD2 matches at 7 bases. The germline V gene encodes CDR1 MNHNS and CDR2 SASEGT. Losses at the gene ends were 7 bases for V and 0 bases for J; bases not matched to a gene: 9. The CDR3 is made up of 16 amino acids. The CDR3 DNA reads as TGTGCCAGCAACACCCCGGGACTACACTCCTACAATGAGCAGTTCTTC. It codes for CASNTPGLHSYNEQFF.

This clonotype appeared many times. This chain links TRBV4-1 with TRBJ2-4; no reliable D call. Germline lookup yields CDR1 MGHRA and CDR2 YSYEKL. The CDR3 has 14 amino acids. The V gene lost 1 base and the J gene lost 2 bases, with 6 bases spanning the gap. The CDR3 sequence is CASSQGVSKNIQYF. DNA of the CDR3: TGCGCCAGCAGCCAAGGGGTTTCCAAAAACATTCAGTACTTC.

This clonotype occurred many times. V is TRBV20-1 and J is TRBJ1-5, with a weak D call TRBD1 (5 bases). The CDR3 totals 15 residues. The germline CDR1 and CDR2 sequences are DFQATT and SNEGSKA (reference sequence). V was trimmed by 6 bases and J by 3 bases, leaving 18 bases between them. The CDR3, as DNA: TGCAGTGCCATTGGGGTGAACAGGCCCAATCAGCCCCAGCATTTT. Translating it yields CSAIGVNRPNQPQHF.

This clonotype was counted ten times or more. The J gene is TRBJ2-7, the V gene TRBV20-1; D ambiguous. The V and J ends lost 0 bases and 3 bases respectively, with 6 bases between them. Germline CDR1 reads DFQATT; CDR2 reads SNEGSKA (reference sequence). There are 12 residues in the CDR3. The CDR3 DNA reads TGCAGTGCTAGAGAGGATAGCTACGAGCAGTACTTC. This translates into CSAREDSYEQYF.

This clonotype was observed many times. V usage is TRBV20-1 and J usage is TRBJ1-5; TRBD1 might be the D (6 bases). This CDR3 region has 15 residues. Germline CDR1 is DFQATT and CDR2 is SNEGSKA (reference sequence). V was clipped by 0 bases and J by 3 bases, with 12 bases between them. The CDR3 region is CSARDMTGPNQPQHF. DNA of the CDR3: TGCAGTGCTAGAGATATGACAGGCCCCAATCAGCCCCAGCATTTT.